This T cell receptor (beta chain) originates from a study of cytomegalovirus exposure and HLA in healthy donors. Study-level points and caveats: Researchers reportedly found TCR beta sequences accurately predicted most subjects' HLA-A and HLA-B alleles. No immune exposure information besides CMV serostatus was available. In a later analysis, CMV-associated beta chains were mostly HLA-associated, it appeared.

Primers: 60 Vbeta forward and 13 Jbeta reverse. Method: immunoSEQ multiplex PCR; TCRdb's copy keeps in-frame clones and lacks some. The sample contains tens of thousands of clones, about 75% of which appear only once. A remark on this clone: Its antigen is not known.

The V end was cut by 4 bases, the J end by 7 bases, with 10 bases between. The CDR3 is made up of 12 amino acids. From germline, CDR1 is MNHNS and CDR2 SASEGT. Sequences were obtained from PBMCs. The TCR originated in a man aged 35 to 55 in good health and CMV-seronegative. The chain has TRBV6-1 and TRBJ1-1; D not certain. CDR3 in DNA: TGTGCCAGCAGTGTCAGAGGGCATGAAGCTTTCTTT. This codes for CASSVRGHEAFF.